This T cell receptor (beta chain) comes out of a study of early T cells in non-severe SARS-CoV-2 infection. General study findings and limits: Matching against VDJdb likely underestimated virus-specific expansions, favoring anti-spike CD8.

Notes on this clonotype: Its antigen remains unknown.

The ends were cut back, 5 bases at V and 0 bases at J, with 17 bases in the middle. CDR3 length: 16 amino acids. CDR1 is LGHDT, CDR2 YNNKEL, per germline (reference sequence). Researchers attached unique molecular identifiers to individual cDNA molecules. TCRdb re-called the 5' RACE reads through MiXCR, storing one row per CDR3 protein. The data contain around 34,000 distinct CDR3 sequences, 4.5% to 5.5% of them singletons. This sequence was found in an adult who was a healthcare worker with PCR-confirmed SARS-CoV-2 infection or an uninfected control (not recorded which). The rearrangement joins TRBV3-1 to TRBJ2-7; TRBD2 is a possible D gene (6 bases). Sequencing used whole blood. CDR3 region: CASSSPLGGDSYEQYF. The CDR3 nucleotides read TGTGCCAGCAGCTCCCCTCTAGGCGGGGACTCCTACGAGCAGTACTTC.